Each of the 5 T cell receptor beta chains below was sequenced from the same sample in a study of cytomegalovirus exposure and HLA in healthy donors. The PCR made use of 60 Vbeta and 13 Jbeta primers. Repertoires were generated with immunoSEQ multiplex PCR, while TCRdb's copy carries only in-frame clones and drops some. The table includes 150,000 to 200,000 clones, 85% detected once. Sequencing used PBMCs. All receptors come from a woman in her forties or fifties in good health and CMV-seronegative.

The CDR3 loop reads CATSRGGQVGRVSQHF. CDR3 DNA: TGTGCCACCAGCAGGGGTGGACAGGTAGGCAGGGTTTCCCAGCATTTT. The chain recombines TRBV15 with TRBJ1-5, with 7 bases that match TRBD1. The CDR3 covers 16 residues. The V gene's germline CDR1 is LNHNV and CDR2 YYDKDF (reference sequence). The V and J ends lost 3 bases and 11 bases, in that order; junction bases with no gene match: 16.

This clone showed up just once. The genes are TRBV11-2 and TRBJ2-6; 8 nucleotides line up with TRBD1. The CDR3 extends over 16 amino acids. With 5 bases clipped from V and 4 bases from J, the junction kept 7 bases outside the gene matches. Germline loops: CDR1 SGHAT, CDR2 FQNNGV. The CDR3 sequence is CASSPRTGTGANVLTF. CDR3 DNA sequence: TGTGCCAGCAGCCCCCGGACAGGGACAGGGGCCAACGTCCTGACTTTC.

The chain joins TRBV10-2 to TRBJ2-1; D is unclear. V was clipped by 6 bases and J by 8 bases, with 8 bases between them. The CDR3 runs 11 residues. CDR1 is WSHSY and CDR2 is SAAADI in the germline V gene. This CDR3 is CASSIRDEQFF. The CDR3 DNA follows: TGCGCCAGCAGCATACGCGATGAGCAGTTCTTC.

The chain uses TRBV7-3 and TRBJ2-3; D perhaps matches TRBD2 (5 bases). The germline V gene encodes CDR1 SGHTA and CDR2 FQGTGA. This CDR3 is 14 amino acids long. The ends were cut back, 2 bases at V and 2 bases at J, with 8 bases in the middle. The CDR3 protein is CASSLSSSTDTQYF. The CDR3 bases are TGTGCCAGCAGCTTATCTAGCTCCACAGATACGCAGTATTTT.

This chain joins TRBV28 and TRBJ2-7; possible D gene TRBD1, 6 bases. Trimming cost V 3 bases and J 6 bases, with 18 bases left between them. This CDR3 has 15 amino acids. Looked up from germline, CDR1 is MDHEN and CDR2 is SYDVKM. CDR3 residues: CASSFPTGKPCEQYF. CDR3 nucleotide sequence: TGTGCCAGCAGTTTCCCTACAGGGAAGCCCTGCGAGCAGTACTTC. Looking up the rest from reference TRBV28 and TRBJ2-7 gives the full variable domain: DVKVTQSSRYLVKRTGEKVFLECVQDMDHENMFWYRQDPGLGLRLIYFSYDVKMKEKGDIPEGYSVSREKKERFSLILESASTNQTSMYLCASSFPTGKPCEQYFGPGTRLTVT.